These T cell receptor beta chains were read from a single sample in a study of metastatic and nonmetastatic thyroid tumors. TCRdb ran MiXCR on the PCR reads. The sample lists several thousand clones; roughly 14% were seen once. The sequencing sample was made of blood. The receptor set was obtained from a female donor with papillary thyroid cancer or a benign thyroid nodule (not recorded which). Some clones in this sample may be carry-over from other donors' samples. Both conserved end residues are part of each CDR3. A D gene is named only where the DNA matches it firmly. Size values are once, few and many counts, or a class for expanded clones, and some rows have none.

-	TRBD1	TRBV19	TRBJ2-1	TGTGCCAGTAGTGGGACAGAGTACAATGAGCAGTTCTTC	CASSGTEYNEQFF
many	-	TRBV20-1	TRBJ2-3	TGCAGTGCTAGTTTCTCGGGAGGCACAGATACGCAGTATTTT	CSASFSGGTDTQYF
-	TRBD1	TRBV18	TRBJ1-5	TGTGCCAGCTCACCAAGAACAGGGGGCAATCAGCCCCAGCATTTT	CASSPRTGGNQPQHF
medium-sized	-	TRBV5-6	TRBJ1-6	TGTGCCAGCAGCTTGGGGGGGCAACAGGATAGTTCACCCCTCCACTTT	CASSLGGQQDSSPLHF
once	TRBD2	TRBV7-2	TRBJ2-7	TGTGCCAGCAGCCGTACTAGCGGGGGGGTCCCAGAGCAGTACTTC	CASSRTSGGVPEQYF
medium-sized	TRBD1	TRBV15	TRBJ1-1	TGTGCCACCAGCAGAATGGGGACAGTTAGCACTGAAGCTTTCTTT	CATSRMGTVSTEAFF
few	-	TRBV3-1	TRBJ1-5	TGTGCCAGCAGCCGGGGGTTATATCAGCCCCAGCATTTT	CASSRGLYQPQHF
-	-	TRBV30	TRBJ2-5	TGTGCCTGGAGTGTACCCAGGGGAAACCAAGAGACCCAGTACTTC	CAWSVPRGNQETQYF
many	-	TRBV12-3/TRBV12-4	TRBJ1-1	TGTGCCAGCGCGGGACACCCGAACACTGAAGCTTTCTTT	CASAGHPNTEAFF
medium-sized	-	TRBV5-1	TRBJ1-2	TGCGCCAGCAGCCAGCAGGCCTCTAACTATGGCTACACCTTC	CASSQQASNYGYTF
few	-	TRBV6-2/TRBV6-3	TRBJ2-5	TGTGCCAGCAGCCTATTCGGCAGGGGACAAGAGACCCAGTACTTC	CASSLFGRGQETQYF
few	-	TRBV6-1	TRBJ2-1	TGTGCCAGCAGTCCCCAGGGTGCGCTTACGAATGAACAGTTCTTC	CASSPQGALTNEQFF
large	TRBD2	TRBV27	TRBJ2-2	TGTGCCAGCAGTTCGGGATTAGCGGGACAAGGCGGGGAGCTGTTTTTT	CASSSGLAGQGGELFF
many	TRBD2	TRBV11-2	TRBJ2-5	TGTGCCAGCAGCTCCGGACTAGCGGGAGTAACGGAGACCCAGTACTTC	CASSSGLAGVTETQYF
medium-sized	-	TRBV5-1	TRBJ2-7	TGCGCCAGCAGCTCACCAGGGGCCTACGAGCAGTACTTC	CASSSPGAYEQYF
medium-sized	TRBD1	TRBV6-1	TRBJ2-3	TGTGCCAGCAGTCGGGACAGTTCCACAGATACGCAGTATTTT	CASSRDSSTDTQYF
many	TRBD2	TRBV20-1	TRBJ2-7	TGCAGTGCTTATGGCGGGGGGTCCATCGGGTACGAGCAGTACTTC	CSAYGGGSIGYEQYF
-	TRBD2	TRBV11-2	TRBJ2-2	TGTGCCAGCAGCCCTTGGGGCCCGGGACTAGCGGGGACCGGGGAGCTGTTTTTT	CASSPWGPGLAGTGELFF
medium-sized	-	TRBV6-4	TRBJ2-7	TGTGCCAGCAGTGACTTCCAACGGGATCCGAGTGGCTTC	CASSDFQRDPSGF
many	-	TRBV7-8	TRBJ1-5	TGTGCCAGCAGCTTCGGAGGTGGTAGCAATCAGCCCCAGCATTTT	CASSFGGGSNQPQHF
large	TRBD1	TRBV2	TRBJ2-2	TGTGCCAGCAGTGAGAGACAGGGAAACACCGGGGAGCTGTTTTTT	CASSERQGNTGELFF
-	TRBD1	TRBV4-3	TRBJ2-7	TGCGCCAGCAGCCTCGAACAGGGGGCCTACGAGCAGTACTTC	CASSLEQGAYEQYF
medium-sized	TRBD1	TRBV28	TRBJ1-5	TGTGCCAGTTTCGCGGACAGGGAGGATCAGCCCCAGCATTTT	CASFADREDQPQHF
many	-	TRBV3-1	TRBJ2-3	TGTGCCAGCAAGGACTCGATCACAGATACGCAGTATTTT	CASKDSITDTQYF
medium-sized	TRBD2	TRBV30	TRBJ2-5	TGTGCCTGGAGTGTACTAGCGTATCAAGAGACCCAGTACTTC	CAWSVLAYQETQYF
many	TRBD2	TRBV29-1	TRBJ2-1	TGCAGCGTTGCGGTAGCGGGAGTGGGCAATGAGCAGTTCTTC	CSVAVAGVGNEQFF
many	-	TRBV6-1	TRBJ2-7	TGTGCCAGCAGTCCCTCCGGGACGTCCTCCTACGAGCAGTACTTC	CASSPSGTSSYEQYF
many	-	TRBV28	TRBJ2-4	TGTGCCAGCACGGGGCAGCAGCTAGCCAAAAACATTCAGTACTTC	CASTGQQLAKNIQYF
medium-sized	TRBD2	TRBV27	TRBJ2-3	TGTGCCAGCAGTTACCGACTAGCAGGCACAGATACGCAGTATTTT	CASSYRLAGTDTQYF
few	-	TRBV6-1	TRBJ1-3	TGTGCCAGCAGTGAAAGGGGAGCCGGAAACACCATATATTTT	CASSERGAGNTIYF
medium-sized	TRBD1	TRBV27	TRBJ2-7	TGTGCCAGCCAACAGGGGTTGGGCGAGCAGTACTTC	CASQQGLGEQYF
many	-	TRBV7-2	TRBJ2-1	TGTGCCAGCACATCAGGCCCCGCCAATGAGCAGTTCTTC	CASTSGPANEQFF
few	-	TRBV6-1	TRBJ2-2	TGTGCCAGCAGTGAAGCAGGGGACACCGGGGAGCTGTTTTTT	CASSEAGDTGELFF
-	-	TRBV30	TRBJ2-2	TGTGCCTGGAGGCCGGGGGATAGGAACACCGGGGAGCTGTTTTTT	CAWRPGDRNTGELFF
few	-	TRBV10-3	TRBJ2-3	TGTGCCACAGAACAACAGGGGACTCCCACAGATACGCAGTATTTT	CATEQQGTPTDTQYF
-	TRBD1	TRBV7-9	TRBJ1-5	TGTGCCAACAGTTCGACAGGGCCCAATCAGTCCCAGCATTTT	CANSSTGPNQSQHF
many	-	TRBV7-2	TRBJ2-5	TGTGCCAGCAGCTTATTAACAGGGCCTCAAGAGACCCAGTACTTC	CASSLLTGPQETQYF
-	TRBD1	TRBV12-3/TRBV12-4	TRBJ1-3	TGTCCCAGCATCCCTGGACAGGGTATGGACACCATATATTTT	CPSIPGQGMDTIYF
medium-sized	TRBD1	TRBV7-9	TRBJ2-7	TGTGCCAGCGGCAACGACAGGGGAGGCGGCGAGCAGTACTTC	CASGNDRGGGEQYF
medium-sized	-	TRBV6-1	TRBJ1-1	TGTGCCAGCAGTTCAAATCGCCGACAGGAAGCTTTCTTT	CASSSNRRQEAFF
medium-sized	-	TRBV20-1	TRBJ1-2	TGCAGTGCTGCCACGCAGGACAGAAATGGCTACACCTTC	CSAATQDRNGYTF
medium-sized	TRBD1	TRBV6-1	TRBJ1-2	TGTGCCGTCAAACCAATGGGGACAGGGGTTTATGGCTACACCTTC	CAVKPMGTGVYGYTF
medium-sized	-	TRBV12-3/TRBV12-4	TRBJ2-1	TGTGCCAGCAGTCTTCGGGGACCCCAAACCAATGAGCAGTTCTTC	CASSLRGPQTNEQFF
many	TRBD1	TRBV3-1	TRBJ1-2	TGTGCCAGCAGCCTGACAGGGGTCTATGGCTACACCTTC	CASSLTGVYGYTF
-	TRBD2	TRBV6-1	TRBJ2-2	TGTGCCAGCAGTGGTGATAGCGGGAGGCCCTGGGAGCTGTTTTTT	CASSGDSGRPWELFF
-	TRBD1	TRBV19	TRBJ2-1	TGTGCCAGTAGTATTACCGGGACAGGGTTTTTGTATGAGCAGTTCTTC	CASSITGTGFLYEQFF
-	TRBD1	TRBV7-2	TRBJ2-5	TGTGCCAGCAGCTCCGGGACAGGTGTCTTCTTC	CASSSGTGVFF
medium-sized	-	TRBV19	TRBJ2-6	TGTGCCAGTAGTGATGGGGGCAAGATTGGTGGGGCCAACGTCCTGACTTTC	CASSDGGKIGGANVLTF
-	TRBD2	TRBV7-8	TRBJ2-5	TGTGCCAGCAGCTTTACTAGCGGCTACCAAGAGACCCAGTACTTC	CASSFTSGYQETQYF
many	TRBD1	TRBV3-1	TRBJ2-2	TGTGCCAGCAGCCAGGGCAGGGGGACCGGGGAGCTGTTTTTT	CASSQGRGTGELFF
-	-	TRBV12-3/TRBV12-4	TRBJ1-1	TGTGCCAGCAGTTTGGGTGTAACGGGGACTGAAGCTTTCTTT	CASSLGVTGTEAFF
medium-sized	-	TRBV6-2/TRBV6-3	TRBJ1-2	TGTGCCAGCAGTGCCCGGACAGCCTTTTATGGCTACACCTTC	CASSARTAFYGYTF
-	-	TRBV10-3	TRBJ1-6	TGTGCCGCCGCGAACCAAGTGGATTCACCCCTCCACTTT	CAAANQVDSPLHF